The rows below give T cell receptor beta chains drawn from one sample of a study of T-cell memory formation after mild COVID-19. From the 5' RACE reads, TCRdb called clonotypes with MiXCR, one entry per CDR3 protein. There are about 360,000 distinct CDR3 sequences in the sample; approximately 15% occur only once, and around 21% lies in the top ten. The sequencing input was PBMCs or a T cell subset sorted from them (not recorded which). These receptors were collected from a man younger than 35 who had mild COVID-19 (a few samples of this study predate the infection). Cell type and time point are not known. Each CDR3 is given with its conserved first and last residue. The D gene is left open where the match is weak. The size field is filled for only some rows; it gives once, few, many or a size class.

CDR3 protein,CDR3 DNA,clone size,D gene,J gene,V gene
CASSLRYSNQPQHF,TGTGCCAGCAGTTTAAGGTACAGCAATCAGCCCCAGCATTTT,.,.,TRBJ1-5,TRBV12-3/TRBV12-4
CASSPLARDTEAFF,TGTGCCAGCTCACCACTGGCCAGGGACACTGAAGCTTTCTTT,.,.,TRBJ1-1,TRBV18
CASSLVQGSAFF,TGTGCCAGCAGCTTAGTTCAGGGTTCGGCGTTTTTT,few,.,TRBJ1-4,TRBV7-9
CASSQGSHQHF,TGTGCCAGCAGCCAAGGGAGTCACCAGCATTTT,few,.,TRBJ1-5,TRBV3-1
CASSPQNLRYETQYF,TGCGCCAGCAGCCCTCAGAACCTTCGGTATGAGACGCAGTATTTT,.,.,TRBJ2-3,TRBV4-1
CATSRGGGPGGDQPQHF,TGTGCCACCAGCAGGGGGGGGGGCCCCGGCGGGGATCAGCCCCAGCATTTT,.,.,TRBJ1-5,TRBV15
CASSVEAVDTEAFF,TGTGCCAGCAGCGTAGAAGCGGTCGACACTGAAGCTTTCTTT,few,.,TRBJ1-1,TRBV9
CASSRGGADTGELFF,TGTGCCAGCAGCCGCGGGGGGGCAGACACCGGGGAGCTGTTTTTT,few,TRBD2,TRBJ2-2,TRBV7-2
CASSSRRTSYNEQFF,TGTGCCAGCAGCTCGCGTCGGACTTCTTACAATGAGCAGTTCTTC,.,.,TRBJ2-1,TRBV7-8
CASSAVGGSLNEQFF,TGTGCCAGCAGCGCAGTGGGGGGCTCCCTCAATGAGCAGTTCTTC,.,.,TRBJ2-1,TRBV7-2
CASSLGKGATEAFF,TGTGCCAGCAGCTTAGGGAAGGGGGCTACTGAAGCCTTCTTT,.,TRBD1,TRBJ1-1,TRBV7-2
CASSQRYSGNTIYF,TGCGCCAGCAGCCAACGGTACTCTGGAAACACCATATATTTT,few,.,TRBJ1-3,TRBV4-1
CASSLDPRETQYF,TGTGCCAGCAGCTTAGACCCAAGGGAGACCCAGTACTTC,few,.,TRBJ2-5,TRBV7-2
CASSAGFMNTEAFF,TGTGCCAGCAGTGCAGGGTTCATGAACACTGAAGCTTTCTTT,.,.,TRBJ1-1,TRBV12-3/TRBV12-4
CASSHLTGELFF,TGCGCCAGCAGCCACCTCACCGGGGAGCTGTTTTTT,many,.,TRBJ2-2,TRBV4-3
CASSFEGRGTDTQYF,TGTGCCAGCAGCTTCGAGGGGCGCGGGACAGATACGCAGTATTTT,.,.,TRBJ2-3,TRBV5-5
CASSPGPAGNTIYF,TGTGCCAGCAGCCCCGGGCCTGCTGGAAACACCATATATTTT,.,.,TRBJ1-3,TRBV7-6
CASSLAGSSGNTPYF,TGTGCCAGCAGTTTAGCGGGGTCCTCTGGAAACACCCCCTATTTT,few,.,TRBJ1-3,TRBV12-3/TRBV12-4
CASSPGQPFYGYTF,TGTGCCAGCAGCCCGGGACAGCCTTTCTATGGCTACACCTTC,.,TRBD1,TRBJ1-2,TRBV7-9
CASSSFRGGGYVAFF,TGTGCCAGCAGCTCTTTCAGGGGAGGCGGCTACGTAGCTTTCTTT,.,.,TRBJ1-1,TRBV7-2
CASSPSGGLSTDTQYF,TGTGCCAGCAGCCCAAGCGGGGGGCTAAGCACAGATACGCAGTATTTT,.,TRBD2,TRBJ2-3,TRBV11-2
CASSLTSGGSKNIQYF,TGTGCCAGCAGCCTGACTAGCGGGGGCTCCAAAAACATTCAGTACTTC,.,TRBD2,TRBJ2-4,TRBV7-2
CASSQETGLTNEKLFF,TGTGCCAGCAGCCAAGAAACGGGACTCACTAATGAAAAACTGTTTTTT,.,.,TRBJ1-4,TRBV3-1
CAISVGRGYNEQFF,TGTGCCATCAGTGTGGGCAGGGGGTACAATGAGCAGTTCTTC,few,TRBD1,TRBJ2-1,TRBV10-3
CSTRGGGISYNEQFF,TGCAGTACTCGGGGCGGGGGGATTTCCTACAATGAGCAGTTCTTC,.,TRBD2,TRBJ2-1,TRBV20-1
CASSPRGRGHTGELFF,TGTGCCAGCAGCCCCCGGGGAAGGGGGCACACCGGGGAGCTGTTTTTT,.,TRBD1,TRBJ2-2,TRBV11-2
CASTQAAGLVISPLHF,TGCGCCAGCACTCAAGCCGCGGGTTTAGTGATATCACCCCTCCACTTT,.,.,TRBJ1-6,TRBV4-1
CASSREGANEINEQFF,TGTGCCAGCAGTCGTGAGGGGGCGAACGAGATCAATGAGCAGTTCTTC,few,TRBD1,TRBJ2-1,TRBV7-2
CASSQRYTVPGPQHF,TGTGCCAGCAGTCAGCGGTACACCGTCCCCGGGCCCCAGCATTTT,few,.,TRBJ1-5,TRBV7-2
CASSQDPGSWTEAFF,TGCGCCAGCAGCCAAGATCCAGGGTCATGGACTGAAGCTTTCTTT,few,.,TRBJ1-1,TRBV4-3
CASSLDWGTEAFF,TGTGCCAGCTCTCTCGACTGGGGCACTGAAGCTTTCTTT,.,.,TRBJ1-1,TRBV18
CASSLPSQSSGANVLTF,TGTGCCAGCAGCTTACCATCCCAAAGCTCTGGGGCCAACGTCCTGACTTTC,few,.,TRBJ2-6,TRBV7-2
CSTRDLSRDTQYF,TGCAGCACACGGGACCTCTCAAGAGATACGCAGTATTTT,.,.,TRBJ2-3,TRBV20-1
CASSQVVGSEQFF,TGTGCCAGCAGCCAAGTGGTCGGTTCTGAGCAGTTCTTC,.,.,TRBJ2-1,TRBV3-1
CASSLSNYNEQFF,TGTGCCAGCAGTTTGTCCAACTACAATGAGCAGTTCTTC,.,.,TRBJ2-1,TRBV27
CSARVGAGGFSGNTIYF,TGCAGTGCTAGAGTGGGGGCAGGGGGCTTTTCTGGAAACACCATATATTTT,.,TRBD1,TRBJ1-3,TRBV20-1
CASSPRDREGGELFF,TGCGCCAGCAGCCCCCGGGACAGGGAGGGCGGGGAGCTGTTTTTT,few,TRBD1,TRBJ2-2,TRBV4-3
CASSYPQLAGGPDEQFF,TGTGCCAGCAGTTACCCACAACTAGCGGGGGGGCCCGATGAGCAGTTCTTC,few,TRBD2,TRBJ2-1,TRBV6-2/TRBV6-3
CASRKTNRFTGPFF,TGCGCCAGCCGAAAGACAAATAGGTTCACGGGCCCGTTCTTC,many,.,TRBJ2-1,TRBV5-1
CASRNRLGQGRETQYF,TGTGCCAGCAGAAACAGACTAGGACAGGGCAGAGAGACCCAGTACTTC,.,TRBD1,TRBJ2-5,TRBV7-9
CASSTTGTATGELFF,TGTGCCAGCAGCACCACCGGAACGGCTACCGGGGAGCTGTTTTTT,few,.,TRBJ2-2,TRBV6-2/TRBV6-3
CASSSLMNTGELFF,TGTGCCAGCAGCTCCTTGATGAACACCGGGGAGCTGTTTTTT,many,.,TRBJ2-2,TRBV7-9
CASKVGAENSPLHF,TGCGCCAGCAAGGTAGGGGCCGAGAATTCACCCCTCCACTTT,.,.,TRBJ1-6,TRBV5-1
CSVDKASKAFF,TGCAGCGTTGACAAGGCCAGCAAAGCTTTCTTT,.,.,TRBJ1-1,TRBV29-1
CASSSTFLTGDPAGEPQHF,TGTGCCAGCAGTTCCACTTTCCTGACAGGGGACCCGGCGGGGGAGCCCCAGCATTTT,.,TRBD1,TRBJ1-5,TRBV6-6
CASSPIMGQTNTEAFF,TGTGCCAGCTCACCTATTATGGGACAGACAAACACTGAAGCTTTCTTT,.,TRBD1,TRBJ1-1,TRBV18
CASSYSEIDRARGYTF,TGTGCCAGCAGTTACTCTGAAATCGACAGGGCTAGGGGCTACACCTTC,few,TRBD1,TRBJ1-2,TRBV6-5
CASSSTGQLETQYF,TGTGCCAGCAGCTCAACCGGACAGTTAGAGACCCAGTACTTC,few,.,TRBJ2-5,TRBV7-2
CASSPSGTSGGRTYNEQFF,TGCGCCAGCAGCCCATCCGGGACTAGCGGGGGCCGGACCTACAATGAGCAGTTCTTC,many,TRBD2,TRBJ2-1,TRBV5-1
CASEAGELFF,TGTGCCAGCGAAGCCGGGGAGCTGTTTTTT,many,.,TRBJ2-2,TRBV12-3/TRBV12-4
CASSLTLAGRSETQYF,TGCGCCAGCAGCTTGACCCTAGCGGGGAGGTCGGAGACCCAGTACTTC,.,TRBD2,TRBJ2-5,TRBV5-1
CSVEGIQGYLGETQYF,TGCAGCGTTGAAGGCATACAGGGGTACTTGGGGGAGACCCAGTACTTC,.,TRBD1,TRBJ2-5,TRBV29-1
CASSPRDGYNYGYTF,TGTGCCAGCTCACCGAGGGACGGTTACAACTATGGCTACACCTTC,.,.,TRBJ1-2,TRBV18